Sequencing of this T cell receptor (beta chain) was carried out in a study of blood T cells in healthy people across ages. Whole-study results and caveats: More naive CD4+ cells and higher diversity marked long-lived donors relative to aged donors.

This clonotype was picked up many times. The antigen remains undetermined. For the second PCR, which ran for about 6 to 12 cycles, a sample-barcoded 5' primer and a J-beta primer mix were used. Each of the cDNA molecules was tagged by a template-switch adaptor with 12 random nucleotides. Via MiXCR, TCRdb re-called the 5' RACE reads, giving one row per CDR3 protein. This table has roughly 1.7 million distinct CDR3 sequences, approximately 32% appearing once. For every donor, a draw yielded around 10 milliliters of peripheral blood. The CDR3 contains 15 residues. Germline V lookup: CDR1 MNHEY, CDR2 SMNVEV (reference sequence). V dropped 6 bases and J dropped 2; count of bases not matched to a gene: 4.

The J gene is TRBJ2-7, the V gene TRBV27; TRBD2 aligns across 13 bases. The origin of this receptor is a woman under 40 in good health. The sequencing input was blood. The CDR3 region is CASSPGTSGAYEQYF. The DNA for the CDR3 is TGTGCCAGCAGCCCCGGGACTAGCGGGGCCTACGAGCAGTACTTC.